This T cell receptor (beta chain) was profiled in a study of cytomegalovirus exposure and HLA in healthy donors. Study-level results: Indistinguishable V segments such as TRBV6-2 and TRBV6-3 were excluded.

In the case of this clone: Its antigen is still unknown.

The PCR used 60 Vbeta and 13 Jbeta primers. TCRdb's copy holds only in-frame clones and misses some; the assay was immunoSEQ multiplex PCR. The data show some 100,000 clones, with 85% to 90% seen just once and about 4.3% held by the top ten. Healthy bone marrow donors made up the cohort. Germline loops: CDR1 SGHRS, CDR2 YFSETQ. This CDR3 is built from 17 residues. The J segment lost 0 bases and the V segment lost 5 bases, leaving 9 bases of the junction unmatched. This rearrangement joins TRBV5-1 to TRBJ2-3; 10 nucleotides align to TRBD2. The sample comprised PBMCs. This clonotype originated in a man aged 25-40 years in good health and CMV-seronegative. The CDR3: CASRPGLASSSTDTQYF. In DNA form, the CDR3 reads TGCGCCAGCAGACCGGGACTAGCGAGTTCTAGCACAGATACGCAGTATTTT. The variable domain in full, completed from reference TRBV5-1 and TRBJ2-3, reads KAGVTQTPRYLIKTRGQQVTLSCSPISGHRSVSWYQQTPGQGLQFLFEYFSETQRNKGNFPGRFSGRQFSNSRSEMNVSTLELGDSALYLCASRPGLASSSTDTQYFGPGTRLTVL.